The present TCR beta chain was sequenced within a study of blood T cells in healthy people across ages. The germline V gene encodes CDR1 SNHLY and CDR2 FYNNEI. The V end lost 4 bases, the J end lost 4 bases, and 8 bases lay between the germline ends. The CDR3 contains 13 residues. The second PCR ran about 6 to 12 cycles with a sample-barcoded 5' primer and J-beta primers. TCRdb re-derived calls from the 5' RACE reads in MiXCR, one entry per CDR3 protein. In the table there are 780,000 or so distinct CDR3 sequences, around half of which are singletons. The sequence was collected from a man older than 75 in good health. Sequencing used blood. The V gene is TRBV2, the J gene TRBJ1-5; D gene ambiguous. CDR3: CASSAEGNQPQHF. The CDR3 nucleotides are TGTGCCAGCAGTGCTGAGGGAAATCAGCCCCAGCATTTT.